One sample yielded the 10 T cell receptor beta chains listed below, sequenced in a study of blood T cell repertoires in COVID-19. The protocol was immunoSEQ multiplex PCR, while the TCRdb copy is restricted to in-frame clones and leaves out a portion. The sample holds around 270,000 clones, 70% to 90% seen once. Sequenced: PBMCs or T cells enriched from blood (not recorded which). These receptor sequences come from a woman between 25 and 40 years old who had recovered from COVID-19.

The rearrangement joins TRBV24-1 to TRBJ1-5; 9 nucleotides match TRBD1. The CDR3 loop spans 15 amino acids. Germline V gene sequence: CDR1 KGHDR, CDR2 SFDVKD. Germline trimming cut 3 bases from V and 5 bases from J; bases unmatched to any gene: 4. CDR3 region: CATSDQGQGHQPQHF. In DNA, the CDR3 is TGTGCCACCAGTGATCAGGGACAGGGCCATCAGCCCCAGCATTTT.

The chain combines TRBV5-6 with TRBJ1-1; no firm D call. CDR3 length: 12 amino acids. Trimming cost V 4 bases and J 0 bases, with 4 bases left between them. The V gene's germline CDR1 is SGHDT and CDR2 YYEEEE. CDR3: CASSQMNTEAFF. As DNA, the CDR3 is TGTGCCAGCAGCCAGATGAACACTGAAGCTTTCTTT.

In this sample, this clone turned up once. The V gene is TRBV3-1 (or the pseudogene TRBV3-2), the J gene TRBJ1-3; no clear D. V was shortened by 3 bases and J by 3 bases, with 12 bases between the two germline ends. The length of the CDR3 is 15 residues. CDR1 and CDR2 from the germline V gene are LGHDT and YNNKEL (reference sequence). The CDR3 bases are TGTGCCAGCAGCCACCGGAGTCTTAGTGGAAACACCATATATTTT. Protein sequence: CASSHRSLSGNTIYF.

This chain uses TRBV27 with TRBJ1-2, with 8 bases fitting TRBD1. CDR1 and CDR2 (germline): MNHEY, SMNVEV (reference sequence). The CDR3 contains 16 residues. J lost 1 base, V lost 6 bases, and 10 bases had no gene match. CDR3 nucleotides: TGTGCCAGCAGCTACATTAGGGACAGGCTTAACTATGGCTACACCTTC. Amino acids: CASSYIRDRLNYGYTF.

The V call is TRBV5-1, the J call TRBJ1-1; TRBD1 matches 8 bases. Germline assignment: CDR1 SGHRS and CDR2 YFSETQ. The CDR3 is 15 residues long. J lost 5 bases, V lost 4 bases, and 10 bases had no gene match. CDR3 sequence (DNA): TGCGCCAGCAGCCTGAATCGACAGGGGAGGACTGAAGCTTTCTTT. The encoded protein is CASSLNRQGRTEAFF.

For the CDR3, the DNA is TGCAGCGTTGAGACAGGGGAGCAGTTCTTC. Translating gives CSVETGEQFF. J is TRBJ2-1 and V is TRBV29-1; 7 nucleotides agree with TRBD1. Looked up from germline, CDR1 is SQVTM and CDR2 is ANQGSEA. This CDR3 is 10 amino acids long. Losses at the gene ends were 3 bases for V and 10 bases for J; bases not matched to a gene: 0.

The V and J genes are TRBV9 and TRBJ2-3; 12 positions match TRBD2. Germline values: CDR1 SGDLS, CDR2 YYNGEE. Losses at the gene ends were 4 bases for V and 6 bases for J; bases not matched to a gene: 9. This CDR3 comprises 16 residues. The DNA of the CDR3 is TGTGCCAGCAGCTCCCAACTAGCGGGGGGCTTTGATACGCAGTATTTT. It encodes CASSSQLAGGFDTQYF.

The chain combines TRBV2 with TRBJ1-1; 8 bases match TRBD1. Germline V gene lookup returns CDR1 SNHLY and CDR2 FYNNEI. With V trimmed by 5 bases and J by 6 bases, 11 bases remained unmatched. The length of the CDR3 is 15 residues. In nucleotides, the CDR3 is TGTGCCAGCAGTATCCACCAGGGGGCCGGGGCTGAAGCTTTCTTT. This codes for CASSIHQGAGAEAFF.

The chain employs TRBV5-6 and TRBJ2-5; possibly TRBD1 for D (5 bases). The V end was cut by 7 bases, the J end by 2 bases, with 18 bases between. This CDR3 contains 15 residues. CDR1 and CDR2 (germline): SGHDT, YYEEEE. The CDR3 loop is CASRLWGAGQETQYF. The CDR3 DNA reads TGTGCCAGCCGCCTATGGGGCGCAGGTCAAGAGACCCAGTACTTC. The complete variable domain, with remaining parts taken from reference TRBV5-6 and TRBJ2-5, reads DAGVTQSPTHLIKTRGQQVTLRCSPKSGHDTVSWYQQALGQGPQFIFQYYEEEERQRGNFPDRFSGHQFPNYSSELNVNALLLGDSALYLCASRLWGAGQETQYFGPGTRLLVL.

CDR3 loop: CASTSGRSRQFF. CDR3 nucleotides: TGTGCCAGCACTAGCGGGAGGAGCCGGCAGTTCTTC. The rearrangement uses TRBV27 and TRBJ2-1; the match to TRBD2 covers 11 bases. V trimming: 7 bases; J trimming: 12 bases; junction bases outside the gene matches: 5. The CDR3 has 12 residues. Germline CDR1 and CDR2: MNHEY and SMNVEV (reference sequence).